These T cell receptor beta chains were read from a single sample in a study of CD8 T cells in ankylosing spondylitis. TCRdb redid the calling of the 5' RACE reads with MiXCR, one entry per CDR3 protein. The sample lists roughly 670,000 distinct CDR3 sequences; 15% to 20% were seen once. Material for sequencing was blood, either unsorted or a sorted T cell fraction (not recorded which). The receptors come from a male donor with ankylosing spondylitis. The CDR3 runs from the conserved cysteine through the conserved F or W. Each record gives: D gene, J gene, V gene, clone size, CDR3 DNA, CDR3 protein. The D gene is left open where the match is weak. Size values are once, few and many counts, or a class for expanded clones, and some rows have none.

NA | TRBJ1-2 | TRBV29-1 | few | TGCAGCGTTGAGGGACCGAACTATGGCTACACCTTC | CSVEGPNYGYTF
TRBD1 | TRBJ1-1 | TRBV2 | few | TGTGCCAGCAGTGGAAGTGGGACAGGCTTCACTGAAGCTTTCTTT | CASSGSGTGFTEAFF
TRBD1 | TRBJ1-1 | TRBV5-6 | NA | TGTGCCAGCAGCTTGTGGACAGGAAAGAACACTGAAGCTTTCTTT | CASSLWTGKNTEAFF
TRBD1 | TRBJ2-5 | TRBV3-1 | few | TGTGCCAGCAGCCACGGACAGGGGCTAGAAGAGACCCAGTACTTC | CASSHGQGLEETQYF
TRBD1 | TRBJ1-1 | TRBV11-3 | once | TGTGCCAGCAGCGCAGGGGGCCTCGGAGCTTTCTTT | CASSAGGLGAFF
TRBD2 | TRBJ2-3 | TRBV10-3 | few | TGTGCCATCAGCTCAACTAGCGGGGGGGCGCAAAGCACAGATACGCAGTATTTT | CAISSTSGGAQSTDTQYF
TRBD1 | TRBJ2-3 | TRBV25-1 | few | TGTGCCAGCAGCTTCAGGGGGCGCGGAGATACGCAGTATTTT | CASSFRGRGDTQYF
NA | TRBJ1-1 | TRBV5-1 | few | TGCGCCAGCAGCTTAGACCCAGCGAACACTGAAGCTTTCTTT | CASSLDPANTEAFF
TRBD2 | TRBJ2-7 | TRBV20-1 | NA | TGCAGTGCAAGCACTAGCGTTTCATACTACGAGCAGTACTTC | CSASTSVSYYEQYF
TRBD1 | TRBJ2-7 | TRBV28 | NA | TGTGCCAGCCGAGGACAGGGGCGCTACGAGCAGTACTTC | CASRGQGRYEQYF
NA | TRBJ1-2 | TRBV24-1 | NA | TGTGCCACCCAAGGCTACACCTTC | CATQGYTF
NA | TRBJ2-7 | TRBV12-3/TRBV12-4 | few | TGTGCCAGCAGTTTAGCGCTGGGCCCCAGGGGTCTCTACGAGCAGTACTTC | CASSLALGPRGLYEQYF
NA | TRBJ1-5 | TRBV20-1 | NA | TGCAGTGCTGGAGGGGGGAGCAATCAGCCCCAGCATTTT | CSAGGGSNQPQHF
NA | TRBJ1-1 | TRBV18 | NA | TGTGCCAGCTCACCCTCGACAGGAGGAGTGAACACTGAAGCTTTCTTT | CASSPSTGGVNTEAFF
NA | TRBJ2-2 | TRBV7-2 | NA | TGTGCCAGCAGACCCCAGGGGGGGAACACCGGGGAGCTGTTTTTT | CASRPQGGNTGELFF
NA | TRBJ2-5 | TRBV20-1 | few | TGCAGTGCTAGAGATTCGACAGCAAGAGAGACCCAGTACTTC | CSARDSTARETQYF
TRBD2 | TRBJ2-1 | TRBV29-1 | many | TGCAGCGTTGAGCCCGCCTCCGGGAGGTCCTACAATGAGCAGTTCTTC | CSVEPASGRSYNEQFF
NA | TRBJ1-3 | TRBV10-3 | NA | TGTGCCATCAGTACTATGACAGATCACTCTGGAAACACCATATATTTT | CAISTMTDHSGNTIYF
NA | TRBJ2-7 | TRBV6-1 | NA | TGTGCCAGCAGTGAAGAGACTTACTCCTACGAGCAGTACTTC | CASSEETYSYEQYF
NA | TRBJ2-5 | TRBV21-1 | few | TGTGCCAGCAGCTCACAGACAGAAGAGACCCAGTACTTC | CASSSQTEETQYF
TRBD1 | TRBJ1-1 | TRBV28 | NA | TGTGCCAGCAGGAGGACAGGGATGAACACTGAAGCTTTCTTT | CASRRTGMNTEAFF
NA | TRBJ2-3 | TRBV30 | NA | TGTGCCTGGAGCCGCTTAGGGTCAGATACGCAGTATTTT | CAWSRLGSDTQYF
NA | TRBJ2-3 | TRBV9 | NA | TGTGCCAGCAGCGTGCGGGGCCTGGGGGATACGCAGTATTTT | CASSVRGLGDTQYF
TRBD2 | TRBJ2-7 | TRBV3-1 | few | TGTGCCAGCAGCCGGGGGACTAGCACTTACGAGCAGTACTTC | CASSRGTSTYEQYF
NA | TRBJ1-2 | TRBV29-1 | NA | TGCAGCGTCTTTGTTTGGGACGGGACTAACTATGGCTACACCTTC | CSVFVWDGTNYGYTF
NA | TRBJ2-7 | TRBV5-1 | few | TGCGCCAGCAGCTTGGAGGCGCGGAACTACGAGCAGTACTTC | CASSLEARNYEQYF
NA | TRBJ1-5 | TRBV7-2 | many | TGTGCCAGCAACGTAGGGACGGTAAATCAGCCCCAGCATTTT | CASNVGTVNQPQHF
TRBD2 | TRBJ2-3 | TRBV7-3 | NA | TGTGCCAGCAGCTCCCACGGGGGGAGCACAGATACGCAGTATTTT | CASSSHGGSTDTQYF
TRBD2 | TRBJ2-7 | TRBV20-1 | NA | TGCAGTGCTCCCGGACTAGCGGGCTCTCTCTACGAGCAGTACTTC | CSAPGLAGSLYEQYF
NA | TRBJ2-7 | TRBV12-3/TRBV12-4 | many | TGTGCCAGCAGTTCCGGGAGCCATTACGAGCAGTACTTC | CASSSGSHYEQYF
NA | TRBJ2-7 | TRBV6-1 | few | TGTGCCACCGAAAACCTGGGGGTTGGCTCCTACGAGCAGTACTTC | CATENLGVGSYEQYF
NA | TRBJ2-5 | TRBV28 | NA | TGTGCCAGCAGTTCCCTGGGGCAGGGTGTAGAGACCCAGTACTTC | CASSSLGQGVETQYF
NA | TRBJ2-1 | TRBV29-1 | NA | TGCAGCGTTGCTGTCTACCCCTCCTACAATGAGCAGTTCTTC | CSVAVYPSYNEQFF
TRBD1 | TRBJ2-7 | TRBV6-1 | NA | TGTGCCAGCAACCCGACAGGGCGGTACGAGCAGTACTTC | CASNPTGRYEQYF
TRBD1 | TRBJ1-2 | TRBV7-9 | NA | TGTGCCAGCAGCATCCCAGGACAGGCCTCGAAGGATTATGGCTACACCTTC | CASSIPGQASKDYGYTF
NA | TRBJ2-7 | TRBV29-1 | many | TGCAGCGTTGAAGGGAGGGCCCCCTACGAGCAGTACTTC | CSVEGRAPYEQYF
TRBD1 | TRBJ2-3 | TRBV28 | few | TGTGCCAGCAGTCGCAGAAGGGACAGGGGGGAAGTAAGAGATACGCAGTATTTT | CASSRRRDRGEVRDTQYF
NA | TRBJ2-7 | TRBV5-1 | many | TGCGCCAGCAGCGGGGGAGGAGTTCAAAGTGGGGAGCAGTACTTC | CASSGGGVQSGEQYF
TRBD1 | TRBJ2-3 | TRBV5-1 | NA | TGCGCCAGCAGCTATATGGGACAGGGTTTCGCAGATACGCAGTATTTT | CASSYMGQGFADTQYF
TRBD2 | TRBJ2-2 | TRBV7-9 | NA | TGTGCCAGCAAGCGGGATAGCACCGGGGAGCTGTTTTTT | CASKRDSTGELFF
NA | TRBJ2-1 | TRBV5-1 | NA | TGCGCCAGCAGCCAGCTTGGTTTACAGACTACCAATGAGCAGTTCTTC | CASSQLGLQTTNEQFF
NA | TRBJ1-2 | TRBV24-1 | NA | TGTGCCACCAGTGATTTTGGGGCTGGCTACACCTTC | CATSDFGAGYTF
TRBD1 | TRBJ2-5 | TRBV7-3 | few | TGTGCCAGCAGAGCCTCCGGGACAGAAGGGACCCAGTACTTC | CASRASGTEGTQYF
NA | TRBJ1-1 | TRBV7-9 | NA | TGTGCCAGCAGCCAGGGGAGGGAGGGAGCTTTCTTT | CASSQGREGAFF
NA | TRBJ2-2 | TRBV29-1 | many | TGCAGCGTTGGGTGGAACACCGGGGAGCTGTTTTTT | CSVGWNTGELFF
TRBD2 | TRBJ2-1 | TRBV5-1 | few | TGCGCCAGCAGCGTACAGACTAGCGGGGTCCCCGGGGAGCAGTTCTTC | CASSVQTSGVPGEQFF
NA | TRBJ2-3 | TRBV5-1 | NA | TGCGCCAGCAGCTTGGGGCATGAAGATACGCAGTATTTT | CASSLGHEDTQYF
NA | TRBJ2-6 | TRBV28 | few | TGTGCCAGCAGAAGGACTGGGGCCAACGTCCTGACTTTC | CASRRTGANVLTF
NA | TRBJ2-2 | TRBV2 | few | TGTGCCAGCAGTGGGGGACACTCGAACACCGGGGAGCTGTTTTTT | CASSGGHSNTGELFF
NA | TRBJ2-5 | TRBV4-3 | NA | TGCGCCAGCAGCCAAGATATAGCCCTCCCCGGGAAGACCCAGTACTTC | CASSQDIALPGKTQYF